The next 13 T cell receptor beta chains were all read from a single sample in a study of OX40 agonist ivuxolimab in advanced cancers. Clones were sequenced by immunoSEQ multiplex PCR, and TCRdb holds only the in-frame ones, with some missing. The sample has fewer than 60,000 clones; 90% to 95% are singletons. The sample consisted of CD4+ or CD8+ T cells sorted from blood, taken in a trial of the OX40 agonist ivuxolimab. The source is an adult with an advanced solid tumor such as melanoma, head and neck, liver or kidney cancer.

The chain links TRBV4-2 to TRBJ2-1; D perhaps matches TRBD2 (6 bases). This CDR3 spans 16 amino acids. Germline lookup yields CDR1 LGHNA and CDR2 YNFKEQ. The germline V and J ends were trimmed by 3 bases and 5 bases, with 17 bases remaining between them. The CDR3 nucleotides are TGTGCCAGCAGCCAGGGCAGAGGACTACCTAACAATGAGCAGTTCTTC. This translates into CASSQGRGLPNNEQFF.

The chain combines TRBV27 with TRBJ1-2; TRBD1 might be the D (5 bases). CDR3 length: 13 residues. V lost 8 bases to trimming and J lost 4 bases, with 14 bases between them. Germline V gives CDR1 MNHEY, CDR2 SMNVEV (reference sequence). CDR3 amino acids: CASSPGGVYGYTF. The CDR3, as DNA: TGTGCCAGCTCCCCTGGAGGGGTCTATGGCTACACCTTC.

Sample share makes this clone medium-sized. Other DNA sequences of this sample code for an identical CDR3. The chain recombines TRBV6-1 with TRBJ2-7; D call uncertain. This CDR3 is built from 13 residues. The V end was cut by 6 bases, the J end by 2 bases, with 11 bases between. In germline, CDR1 is MNHNS, CDR2 SASEGT. The CDR3 DNA sequence: TGTGCCAGCAGGGGCGGCTCAACCTACGAGCAGTACTTC. Its protein is CASRGGSTYEQYF.

This chain connects TRBV5-1 to TRBJ1-2, with D hard to call. Trimming removed 1 base from V and 2 bases from J, with 12 bases in between. The CDR3 is 15 amino acids. CDR1 SGHRS and CDR2 YFSETQ come from the germline V gene. CDR3 nucleotide sequence: TGCGCCAGCAGCTTGACCCTCGCCGCGAACTATGGCTACACCTTC. This gives the protein CASSLTLAANYGYTF.

The chain carries TRBV6-5 and TRBJ2-2; no firm D call. CDR1 is MNHEY, CDR2 SVGAGI, per germline. V was clipped by 3 bases and J by 4 bases, with 9 bases between them. The CDR3 has 14 residues. Written as DNA, the CDR3 is TGTGCCAGCAGTTATAAATACGTCACCGGGGAGCTGTTTTTT. As protein: CASSYKYVTGELFF.

The rearrangement uses TRBV25-1 and TRBJ2-5, with D possibly being TRBD1 (6 bases). Between the trimmed V and J ends, which lost 4 bases and 7 bases, there was a span of 19 bases. CDR3 length equals 15 residues. The V gene's germline CDR1 is MGHDK and CDR2 SYGVNS. This CDR3 reads CASSVLTGPLGTQYF. The CDR3 coding sequence is TGTGCCAGCAGTGTACTGACAGGACCTCTTGGGACCCAGTACTTC.

V gene TRBV9 combines with J gene TRBJ1-5, with 7 bases identical to TRBD1. Germline assignment: CDR1 SGDLS and CDR2 YYNGEE. This CDR3 spans 15 amino acids. Trimming removed 4 bases from V and 1 base from J; junction bases left unmatched: 5. In nucleotides, the CDR3 is TGTGCCAGCAGCACTACAGGGGCGAGCAATCAGCCCCAGCATTTT. Translating it yields CASSTTGASNQPQHF.

The chain carries TRBV2 and TRBJ1-1; D perhaps matches TRBD1 (5 bases). CDR1 is SNHLY, CDR2 FYNNEI, per germline. Deletions cut 6 bases from V and 2 bases from J, with 28 bases between. The CDR3 is 19 amino acids. The CDR3: CASRDPFGRGIRRNTEAFF. For the CDR3, the DNA is TGTGCCAGCAGGGACCCCTTTGGGAGGGGCATACGTAGAAACACTGAAGCTTTCTTT.

A note on this clone: Within the sample, other DNA sequences also encode this same CDR3. The J gene is TRBJ2-6, the V gene TRBV11-2; 8 nucleotides line up with TRBD1. J was trimmed by 0 bases and V by 6 bases; bases with no gene match: 4. The CDR3 spans 16 residues. CDR1 is SGHAT and CDR2 is FQNNGV in the germline V gene. The CDR3 sequence: CASRDRANSGANVLTF. The CDR3 DNA reads as TGTGCCAGCAGGGACAGGGCAAACTCTGGGGCCAACGTCCTGACTTTC.

The V call is TRBV6-1, the J call TRBJ2-3; no firm D call. V gave up 2 bases and J gave up 1 base, with 13 bases separating them. CDR1 is MNHNS and CDR2 is SASEGT in the germline V gene. The CDR3 totals 16 residues. In nucleotides, the CDR3 is TGTGCCAGCAGTGAATCGCCTGGTGGGGGCACAGATACGCAGTATTTT. Translation: CASSESPGGGTDTQYF.

This clone was seen just once. The V call is TRBV4-1, the J call TRBJ2-3; TRBD2 aligns across 15 bases. The CDR3 is 17 residues long. Looked up from germline, CDR1 is MGHRA and CDR2 is YSYEKL. V shed 1 base and J 4 bases; nucleotides not matched to a gene: 3. CDR3 loop: CASSQAWTSGGADTQYF. The DNA of the CDR3 is TGCGCCAGCAGCCAAGCCTGGACTAGCGGGGGGGCAGATACGCAGTATTTT.

This chain joins TRBV5-1 and TRBJ2-6; D ambiguous. This CDR3 is built from 15 residues. CDR1 and CDR2 (germline): SGHRS, YFSETQ. Trimming took 3 bases from V and 0 from J, leaving 7 bases between them. The chain's CDR3 is CASSSTFSGANVLTF. The CDR3 nucleotides read TGCGCCAGCAGCTCGACCTTCTCTGGGGCCAACGTCCTGACTTTC.

The chain employs TRBV6-1 and TRBJ2-7; 12 bases map to TRBD2. The junction had 5 bases not matched to a gene; V was cut back by 6 bases and J by 2 bases. The length of the CDR3 is 15 residues. Looked up from germline, CDR1 is MNHNS and CDR2 is SASEGT. CDR3: CASSLRTSGAYEQYF. In DNA, the CDR3 is TGTGCCAGCAGCCTTCGGACTAGCGGGGCCTACGAGCAGTACTTC.